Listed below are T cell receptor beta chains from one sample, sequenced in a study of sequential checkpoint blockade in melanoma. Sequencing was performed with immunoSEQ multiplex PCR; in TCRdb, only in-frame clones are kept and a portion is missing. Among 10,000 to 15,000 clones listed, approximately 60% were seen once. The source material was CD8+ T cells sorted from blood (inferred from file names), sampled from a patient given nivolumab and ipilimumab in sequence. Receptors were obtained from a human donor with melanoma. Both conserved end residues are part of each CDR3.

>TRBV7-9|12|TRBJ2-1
CASSYRAHEQFF
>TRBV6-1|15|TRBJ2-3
CASKLRQGAPDTQYF
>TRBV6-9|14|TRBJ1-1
CASNTGGGHTEAFF
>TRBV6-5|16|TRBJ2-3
CASSYSPDRGIDTQYF
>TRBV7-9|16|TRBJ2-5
CASSSPPTGQGETQYF
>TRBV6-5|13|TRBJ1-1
CASSYAGHTEAFF
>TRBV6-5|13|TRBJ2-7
CASSRSGNYEQYF
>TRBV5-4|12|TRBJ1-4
CASSSGDEKLFF
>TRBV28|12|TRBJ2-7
CASSYTGVEQYF
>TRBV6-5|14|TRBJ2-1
CASSYSSGSNEQFF
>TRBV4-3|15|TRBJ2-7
CASSQEDSLVYEQYF
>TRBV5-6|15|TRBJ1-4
CASSLGGRLNEKLFF
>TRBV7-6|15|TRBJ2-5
CASSVTGGLGETQYF
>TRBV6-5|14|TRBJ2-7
CASSAGTGRYEQYF
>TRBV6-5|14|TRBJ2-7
CASSAGTGRYEQYF
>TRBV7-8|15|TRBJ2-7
CASSLASQATYEQYF
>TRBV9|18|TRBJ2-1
CASSAPLTKRGPLNEQFF
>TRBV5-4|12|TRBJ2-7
CASSIPGTEALF
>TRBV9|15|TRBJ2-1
CASSVGLAGINEQFF
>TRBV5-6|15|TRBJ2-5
CASSSDSGGEETQYF
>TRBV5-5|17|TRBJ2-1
CASSLQGLAELHNEQFF
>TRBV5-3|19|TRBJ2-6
CARSLARDRGRSGANVLTF
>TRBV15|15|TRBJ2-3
CATCLGTSATDTQYF
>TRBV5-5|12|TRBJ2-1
CASSLRENEQFF
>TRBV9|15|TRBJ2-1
CASSEPGLAGVEQFF
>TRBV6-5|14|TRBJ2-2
CASTGGGSGGELFF
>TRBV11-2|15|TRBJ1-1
CASSIGTPRTTEAFF
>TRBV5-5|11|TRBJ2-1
CASSFQAEQFF
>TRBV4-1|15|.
CASSQSTSGIYEQYF
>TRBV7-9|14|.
CASSLGGPPYEQYF
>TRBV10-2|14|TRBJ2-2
CASSELGGGGELFF
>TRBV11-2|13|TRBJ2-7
CASSTGGSYEQYF
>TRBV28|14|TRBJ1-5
CASSFPGGHQPQHF
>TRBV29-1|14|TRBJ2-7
CSVALERGSYEQYF
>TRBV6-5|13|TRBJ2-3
CASSYISRDTQYF
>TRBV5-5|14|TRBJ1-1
CASSWTGVNTEAFF
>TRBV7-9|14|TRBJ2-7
CASSRSGTGYEQYF
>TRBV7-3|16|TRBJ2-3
CASSLRAGGRTDTQYF
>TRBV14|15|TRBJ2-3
CASSQWQDSTDTQYF
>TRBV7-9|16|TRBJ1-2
CASSPGTAGNLYGYTF
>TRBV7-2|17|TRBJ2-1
CASSEGAGGWLYNEQFF
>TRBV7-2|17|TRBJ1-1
CASSQVSKGMENTEAFF
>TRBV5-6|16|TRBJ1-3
CASSELGRTPGDTIYF
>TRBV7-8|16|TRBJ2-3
CASSLGASTSTDTQYF
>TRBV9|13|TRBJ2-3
CASRTSDTDTQYF
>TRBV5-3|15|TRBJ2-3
CASSLGTWVADTQYF
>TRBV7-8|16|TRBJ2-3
CASSLGGQGFVDTQYF
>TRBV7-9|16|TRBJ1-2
CASSLGMAGGGYGYTF
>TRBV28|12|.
CASGDSFYEQYF
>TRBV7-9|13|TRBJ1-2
CAGKPTGRDGYTF
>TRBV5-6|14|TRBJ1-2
CASSPGTGIHGYTF
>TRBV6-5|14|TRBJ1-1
CASSYEPGHVEAFF